Below are 22 T cell receptor beta chains sequenced from a single sample in a study of regulatory T cells in long-lasting Graves disease. CDR3-region Arm-PCR and iRepertoire HTBI primers produced the TCR beta libraries. TCRdb itself ran the multiplex PCR reads through MiXCR, one entry per CDR3 protein. The sample has 400,000 to 650,000 distinct CDR3 sequences; approximately 16% are singletons. Time point meaning: newly diagnosed GD, antithyroid drugs for less than 3 months. The TCR library used RNA extracted from PBMCs. The data were also submitted as part of a second study, on T cells in Graves' hyperthyroidism and ophthalmopathy.

The sequencing used peripheral blood mononuclear cells (PBMCs), collected at new diagnosis, from a patient treated with antithyroid drugs. The receptors originated from a woman between 40 and 65 years old with Graves disease.

The genes are TRBV11-2 and TRBJ2-2; 11 positions match TRBD2. CDR3 length equals 17 residues. Germline assignment: CDR1 SGHAT and CDR2 FQNNGV. V was pared by 6 bases and J by 1 base, with 7 bases of the junction left unmatched. The CDR3, as DNA: TGTGCCAGCAGTTTTATGACTAGCGGGGTGAACACCGGGGAGCTGTTTTTT. Protein: CASSFMTSGVNTGELFF.

This clonotype was found a few times. This chain connects TRBV5-1 to TRBJ2-2, with a possible D match to TRBD1 (5 bases). CDR1 and CDR2 from the germline V gene are SGHRS and YFSETQ. The V and J ends lost 1 base and 2 bases respectively, with 9 bases between them. The CDR3 covers 15 residues. CDR3 loop: CASSLIDSNTGELFF. DNA for the CDR3: TGCGCCAGCAGCTTGATCGACAGCAACACCGGGGAGCTGTTTTTT.

This clonotype was observed a few times. This chain connects TRBV12-3 or TRBV12-4 to TRBJ1-3; perhaps TRBD1 as D (6 bases). V lost 8 bases and J lost 4, with 9 bases in between. This CDR3 comprises 12 residues. Here the CDR3 reads CASGDRGNTIYF. DNA for the CDR3: TGTGCCAGCGGAGACAGGGGAAACACCATATATTTT.

This clonotype was picked up a small number of times. The rearrangement links TRBV19 to TRBJ1-1, with a weak D call TRBD1 (5 bases). There are 13 residues in the CDR3. Looked up from germline, CDR1 is LNHDA and CDR2 is SQIVND (reference sequence). Trimming took off 3 bases at V and 3 bases at J, with 8 bases between the two ends. The CDR3 reads CASSIVGDTEAFF. CDR3 in DNA: TGTGCCAGTAGTATCGTGGGGGACACTGAAGCTTTCTTT.

This clonotype appeared many times. Here the CDR3 reads CASSEGQGAGYGYTF. CDR3 DNA: TGTGCCAGCAGTGAGGGACAGGGGGCAGGGTATGGCTACACCTTC. The V gene is TRBV2, the J gene TRBJ1-2; 12 bases are shared with TRBD1. V shed 3 bases, J shed 5 bases, and the junction held 4 bases outside the gene matches. The CDR3 extends over 15 amino acids. From germline, CDR1 is SNHLY and CDR2 FYNNEI.

The genes are TRBV5-5 and TRBJ1-5; D uncertain. V was shortened by 4 bases and J by 0 bases, with 11 bases between the two germline ends. CDR1 SGHKS and CDR2 YYEKEE come from the germline V gene (reference sequence). The CDR3 spans 15 residues. This CDR3 reads CASSPMGFSNQPQHF. As DNA, the CDR3 is TGTGCCAGCAGCCCAATGGGGTTTAGCAATCAGCCCCAGCATTTT. The whole variable domain, filled in from reference TRBV5-5 and TRBJ1-5, reads DAGVTQSPTHLIKTRGQQVTLRCSPISGHKSVSWYQQVLGQGPQFIFQYYEKEERGRGNFPDRFSARQFPNYSSELNVNALLLGDSALYLCASSPMGFSNQPQHFGDGTRLSIL.

This clonotype was found many times. The chain employs TRBV20-1 and TRBJ1-2; TRBD1 is a possible D gene (6 bases). Per the germline V gene, CDR1 is DFQATT and CDR2 is SNEGSKA (reference sequence). CDR3 length: 12 residues. The CDR3 spells CSVPRGNYGYTF. DNA of the CDR3: TGCAGCGTCCCTAGGGGGAACTATGGCTACACCTTC.

This clonotype appeared a few times. This rearrangement joins TRBV7-9 to TRBJ1-5, with D possibly being TRBD1 (5 bases). The CDR3 is made up of 15 amino acids. Per the germline V gene, CDR1 is SEHNR and CDR2 is FQNEAQ (reference sequence). With 0 bases removed from V and 5 bases from J, the gap between germline ends came to 11 bases. Here the CDR3 reads CASSLAEGPHQPQHF. The CDR3 coding sequence is TGTGCCAGCAGCTTAGCGGAGGGACCCCATCAGCCCCAGCATTTT.

This clonotype was picked up many times. The chain is built from TRBV12-3 or TRBV12-4 and TRBJ2-2, with D perhaps TRBD1 (6 bases). This CDR3 is 16 amino acids long. Trimming left V 6 bases short and J 0 bases short, with 14 bases between. CDR3 sequence reads: CASSNTGFANTGELFF. The CDR3 nucleotides are TGTGCCAGCAGCAATACAGGGTTCGCGAACACCGGGGAGCTGTTTTTT.

This clonotype was seen a handful of times. The rearrangement links TRBV20-1 to TRBJ2-7, with a possible D match to TRBD1 (7 bases). CDR1 and CDR2 (germline): DFQATT, SNEGSKA (reference sequence). CDR3 size: 17 residues. V dropped 1 base and J dropped 1 base, with 20 bases sitting between them. CDR3 nucleotide sequence: TGCAGTGCTAGAGGCCCCCCAGGAGGGGGCTTGTCCTACGAGCAGTACTTC. Encoded protein: CSARGPPGGGLSYEQYF.

This clonotype was observed a few times. A read error is possible here, since a much larger clone lies one base away. The gene calls are TRBV28 and TRBJ2-3; 10 nucleotides agree with TRBD2. Germline CDR1 MDHEN, CDR2 SYDVKM. This CDR3 spans 18 amino acids. Trimming cost V 1 base and J 4 bases; bases outside gene matches: 11. CDR3 DNA: TGTGCCAGCAGTTTATATCTGGTCAGCGGGGGGGAAGCAGATACGCAGTATTTT. Translating gives CASSLYLVSGGEADTQYF.

V gene TRBV6-1 combines with J gene TRBJ1-2; 10 bases align to TRBD1. CDR3 length: 14 residues. With V trimmed by 2 bases and J by 8 bases, 5 bases remained unmatched. In germline, CDR1 is MNHNS, CDR2 SASEGT. This chain's CDR3 is CASSELTGGLGYTF. The CDR3 nucleotides are TGTGCCAGCAGTGAACTGACAGGGGGCTTGGGCTACACCTTC.

The sample holds many counts of this clonotype. This sequence joins TRBV19 and TRBJ1-2, with D perhaps TRBD1 (6 bases). CDR3 length: 13 amino acids. Trimming took 6 bases from V and 7 from J, leaving 15 bases between them. The germline gives CDR1 LNHDA, CDR2 SQIVND (reference sequence). CDR3 sequence reads: CASRENDRIGYTF. Here the CDR3 DNA reads TGTGCCAGTAGGGAAAATGACAGGATTGGCTACACCTTC.

The chain uses TRBV9 and TRBJ2-7; D remains ambiguous. Trimming left V 4 bases short and J 1 base short, with 12 bases between. The CDR3 has 14 residues. The germline CDR1 and CDR2 sequences are SGDLS and YYNGEE. CDR3: CASSPSGVSYEQYF. The CDR3 nucleotides are TGTGCCAGCAGCCCTAGTGGTGTTTCCTACGAGCAGTACTTC.

This clonotype appeared many times. CDR3 amino acids: CASSDDRHNEQFF. DNA of the CDR3: TGTGCCAGCAGTGACGACCGACACAATGAGCAGTTCTTC. J is TRBJ2-1 and V is TRBV2, with D unresolved. The CDR3 is 13 amino acids. Germline CDR1 reads SNHLY; CDR2 reads FYNNEI. Trimming took 3 bases from V and 5 from J, leaving 8 bases between them.

This clonotype was seen a handful of times. J is TRBJ2-7 and V is TRBV2; 9 nucleotides line up with TRBD1. Germline CDR1 is SNHLY and CDR2 is FYNNEI. The CDR3 covers 14 residues. Losses at the gene ends were 9 bases for V and 0 bases for J; bases not matched to a gene: 6. In nucleotides, the CDR3 is TGTGCCAGTGGGGGACAGGGCTACTCCTACGAGCAGTACTTC. This sequence encodes CASGGQGYSYEQYF.

This clonotype was seen a few times. V usage is TRBV20-1 and J usage is TRBJ2-1; perhaps TRBD2 as D (7 bases). The CDR3 runs 15 residues. Trimming took 6 bases from V and 7 from J, leaving 22 bases between them. Germline V gene sequence: CDR1 DFQATT, CDR2 SNEGSKA (reference sequence). The CDR3 spells CSAPRGAWAGNEQFF. The DNA for the CDR3 is TGCAGTGCCCCTCGGGGGGCCTGGGCCGGGAATGAGCAGTTCTTC.

The chain combines TRBV11-2 with TRBJ2-5, with D uncertain. The V end lost 4 bases, the J end lost 2 bases, and 17 bases lay between the germline ends. This CDR3 is built from 16 residues. Germline values: CDR1 SGHAT, CDR2 FQNNGV. The CDR3 loop is CASSSKTGLLQETQYF. The CDR3, as DNA: TGTGCCAGCAGCTCCAAAACGGGCCTCCTACAAGAGACCCAGTACTTC.

This clonotype has just a few counts. V gene TRBV4-1 combines with J gene TRBJ1-2; possible D gene TRBD1, 5 bases. CDR1 is MGHRA and CDR2 is YSYEKL in the germline V gene. Trimming took off 0 bases at V and 4 bases at J, with 12 bases between the two ends. The CDR3 spans 15 residues. The CDR3 coding sequence is TGCGCCAGCAGCCAAGATCGCCAGGGCGGCTATGGCTACACCTTC. Protein sequence: CASSQDRQGGYGYTF.

V and J are TRBV29-1 and TRBJ1-1; a possible D gene is TRBD1 (6 bases). The V end was cut by 3 bases, the J end by 5 bases, with 16 bases between. CDR3 size: 14 residues. Germline-derived CDR1 and CDR2 are SQVTM and ANQGSEA. The CDR3 DNA follows: TGCAGCGTTGATCGGGGGGCGGGTGGGACTGAAGCTTTCTTT. Translating it yields CSVDRGAGGTEAFF. Full variable domain (rest looked up from reference TRBV29-1 and TRBJ1-1): SAVISQKPSRDICQRGTSLTIQCQVDSQVTMMFWYRQQPGQSLTLIATANQGSEATYESGFVIDKFPISRPNLTFSTLTVSNMSPEDSSIYLCSVDRGAGGTEAFFGQGTRLTVV.

The V call is TRBV19, the J call TRBJ1-2, with a possible D match to TRBD1 (5 bases). The germline V and J ends were trimmed by 0 bases and 0 bases, with 11 bases remaining between them. Germline V gives CDR1 LNHDA, CDR2 SQIVND (reference sequence). This CDR3 is 16 amino acids long. The CDR3 here is CASSIDRGIANYGYTF. As DNA, the CDR3 is TGTGCCAGTAGTATAGATAGGGGAATAGCTAACTATGGCTACACCTTC. Complete variable domain (other parts from reference TRBV19 and TRBJ1-2): DGGITQSPKYLFRKEGQNVTLSCEQNLNHDAMYWYRQDPGQGLRLIYYSQIVNDFQKGDIAEGYSVSREKKESFPLTVTSAQKNPTAFYLCASSIDRGIANYGYTFGSGTRLTVV.

This clonotype was found once. The junction does not match germline at one end; this may be a read error. The chain carries TRBV27 and TRBJ2-1; 9 bases line up with TRBD2. CDR3 length: 17 amino acids. In germline, CDR1 is MNHEY, CDR2 SMNVEV (reference sequence). The CDR3 region has the DNA TGTGCCGGCAGTCCTGGGGGTAGCGGGGGACCGGAGGATGAGCAGTTCTTC. This codes for CAGSPGGSGGPEDEQFF.